This is a list of T cell receptor beta chains from one sample in a study of blood T cell repertoires in COVID-19. Profiling relied on immunoSEQ multiplex PCR, and the TCRdb table lists in-frame clones only, not all of them. The table records about 120,000 clones, 70% to 80% of them present only once. The sample taken for sequencing was peripheral blood. Receptors were obtained from a man in his fifties with acute or convalescent COVID-19. CDR3s include the opening cysteine and the closing phenylalanine or tryptophan. The D gene is left open where the match is weak.

TRBV5-1	NA	TRBJ1-1	CASSLAAGMNTEAFF
TRBV5-1	NA	TRBJ2-7	CASSLGGGWECYEQYF
TRBV27	TRBD1	TRBJ1-1	CASSWDSLNTEAFF
TRBV27	TRBD1	TRBJ1-6	CASSLISGGGYNSPLHF
TRBV19	TRBD2	TRBJ2-1	CASSARGNEQFF
TRBV5-1	TRBD2	TRBJ2-3	CASSLGLAGEDTQYF
TRBV9	NA	TRBJ1-3	CASSVEHSGNTIYF
TRBV9	NA	TRBJ1-6	CASSVSGGRGNSPLHF
TRBV28	TRBD2	TRBJ2-5	CASSPVAGGETQYF
TRBV7-9	TRBD2	TRBJ2-1	CASEGTSGSNEQFF
TRBV27	NA	TRBJ2-3	CASSFGGITQYF
TRBV7-9	TRBD1	TRBJ1-4	CASSYGQGEKLFF
TRBV7-3	TRBD1	TRBJ1-1	CASSQTGTGEAFF
TRBV18	NA	TRBJ1-2	CASSPEISLGGARGYGYTF
TRBV20-1	NA	TRBJ1-2	CSANEEGYTF
TRBV19	TRBD1	TRBJ2-7	CASSYGQGAHEQYF
TRBV7-9	NA	TRBJ1-5	CASSLGGQQPQHF
TRBV3-1/TRBV3-2	NA	TRBJ1-6	CASSQSSNSPLHF
TRBV7-8	NA	TRBJ1-4	CASSPAHLNEKLFF
TRBV27	TRBD1	TRBJ2-6	CASKFLIRGRTGANVLTF
TRBV11-2	TRBD2	TRBJ2-1	CASSLDPPEVAGLNEQFF
TRBV7-7	NA	TRBJ2-2	CASRKESGELFF
TRBV5-1	TRBD1	TRBJ2-6	CASSSRGDRANSGANVPTF
TRBV27	TRBD1	TRBJ2-2	CASSMGFRGRPGELFF
TRBV3-1/TRBV3-2	NA	TRBJ2-1	CASRKGGVFEQFF
TRBV27	NA	TRBJ2-2	CASSLSAATNTGELFF
TRBV2	TRBD1	TRBJ1-2	CASSATGSYGYTF
TRBV15	TRBD2	TRBJ2-1	CATGSGRTNEQFF
TRBV28	NA	TRBJ2-1	CASSSNPVGAYYNEQFF
TRBV19	TRBD1	TRBJ2-3	CASARTGATDTQYF
TRBV27	NA	TRBJ2-6	CASSLYQGPTISGANVLTF
TRBV5-6	NA	TRBJ1-5	CASSEGQPYSNQPQHF
TRBV19	TRBD1	TRBJ1-1	CASSGQGHTEAFF
TRBV4-1	NA	TRBJ2-7	CASSASPGYPYEQYF
TRBV29-1	NA	TRBJ2-3	CSVDWLEWYGVDTQYF
TRBV9	NA	TRBJ2-3	CASNKRTSTDTQYF
TRBV14	NA	TRBJ1-2	CASSQGEGGRLGYTF
TRBV5-1	TRBD1	TRBJ1-5	CASSSGQGLQREPQHF
TRBV6-1	TRBD1	TRBJ1-5	CASSDGTENQPQHF
TRBV20-1	TRBD1	TRBJ1-1	CSASKTGQGDTEAFF
TRBV4-2	NA	TRBJ2-3	CASSQEPAESIVATQYF
TRBV27	TRBD1	TRBJ1-1	CASSKGTGGHTEAFF
TRBV14	NA	TRBJ1-1	CASSHPDTLPTEAFF
TRBV11-2	TRBD2	TRBJ2-5	CASSLWRISGYQETQYF
TRBV29-1	NA	TRBJ2-7	CSVEGLGSEQYF
TRBV5-1	NA	TRBJ2-1	CASSFQGNEQFF
TRBV9	NA	TRBJ2-7	CASSVGGDSYEQYF
TRBV28	TRBD1	TRBJ2-4	CASRPDRGLNIQYF
TRBV28	TRBD1	TRBJ2-7	CASSFLRTGIYEQYF